The next 10 T cell receptor beta chains were all read from a single sample in a study of blood T cell repertoires in COVID-19. Here immunoSEQ multiplex PCR was the method, and the copy in TCRdb shows in-frame clones only, minus some. The data contain some 190,000 clones, approximately 84% of them singletons. The material sequenced was PBMCs or T cells enriched from blood (not recorded which). The receptors stem from a young woman who had recovered from COVID-19.

The chain is built from TRBV4-2 and TRBJ2-1; D might be TRBD1 (5 bases). V dropped 4 bases and J dropped 1 base, with 11 bases sitting between them. The CDR3 is 15 residues long. Per the germline V gene, CDR1 is LGHNA and CDR2 is YNFKEQ. The CDR3 bases are TGTGCCAGCAGCCTTTCCCAGGGTTCCTACAATGAGCAGTTCTTC. Amino acids: CASSLSQGSYNEQFF.

The chain links TRBV28 to TRBJ1-5; 7 bases fit TRBD1. The CDR3 extends over 14 amino acids. V lost 4 bases, J lost 5 bases, and 5 bases stayed unmatched. Germline loops: CDR1 MDHEN, CDR2 SYDVKM. The CDR3 is CASSSGQRDQPQHF. CDR3 DNA: TGTGCCAGCAGTTCGGGACAGAGGGATCAGCCCCAGCATTTT.

The chain combines TRBV5-4 with TRBJ2-1, with a weak D call TRBD2 (5 bases). CDR3 size: 15 residues. Germline assignment: CDR1 SGHNT and CDR2 YYREEE (reference sequence). Trimming removed 4 bases at V and 4 bases at J, with 15 bases between. The CDR3 DNA follows: TGTGCCAGCAGCCCTACCGGAAGGGAGTACAATGAGCAGTTCTTC. Amino acid sequence: CASSPTGREYNEQFF.

The chain has TRBV5-4 and TRBJ1-1; D gene unclear. V lost 1 base and J 8 bases, leaving 12 bases between the germline ends. This CDR3 contains 13 residues. Germline values: CDR1 SGHNT, CDR2 YYREEE (reference sequence). The CDR3 sequence is CASSLPRRGEAFF. For the CDR3, the DNA is TGTGCCAGCAGCTTGCCCCGTCGAGGGGAAGCTTTCTTT.

V gene TRBV28 combines with J gene TRBJ2-2, with a weak D call TRBD1 (6 bases). This CDR3 region has 18 residues. V was clipped by 3 bases and J by 1 base, with 18 bases between them. Germline V CDR1 and CDR2: MDHEN, SYDVKM. The CDR3 spells CASSFQGGRLMNTGELFF. In DNA form, the CDR3 reads TGTGCCAGCAGTTTTCAAGGGGGACGCCTTATGAACACCGGGGAGCTGTTTTTT.

In this sample, this clone turned up once. The genes are TRBV7-8 and TRBJ2-1, with D possibly matching TRBD1 (6 bases). This CDR3 comprises 16 residues. Germline CDR1 and CDR2: SGHVS and FQNEAQ. Trimming removed 4 bases at V and 2 bases at J, with 15 bases between. The CDR3 protein is CASSYTGLGAYNEQFF. The CDR3 DNA reads as TGTGCCAGCAGCTACACAGGGTTAGGAGCCTACAATGAGCAGTTCTTC.

J is TRBJ2-1 and V is TRBV6-2 or TRBV6-3, with D possibly TRBD1 on 8 matching bases. Trimming stripped 4 bases from V and 7 bases from J, with 17 bases between. The V gene's germline CDR1 is MNHEY and CDR2 SVGEGT. CDR3 length equals 15 residues. CDR3 region: CASSFRTGRGNEQFF. Here the CDR3 DNA reads TGTGCCAGCAGTTTTAGGACAGGGAGGGGGAATGAGCAGTTCTTC.

The V gene is TRBV5-4, the J gene TRBJ2-5; a possible D gene is TRBD2 (5 bases). Per the germline V gene, CDR1 is SGHNT and CDR2 is YYREEE (reference sequence). Trimming pared 0 bases from V and 5 bases from J, leaving 14 bases between. This CDR3 comprises 15 residues. In nucleotides, the CDR3 is TGTGCCAGCAGCTTGGGGAGGCTCCTTGGGGAGACCCAGTACTTC. This translates into CASSLGRLLGETQYF.

The V and J genes are TRBV27 and TRBJ1-5, with unresolved D. Trimming removed 2 bases at V and 3 bases at J, with 8 bases between. Germline V lookup: CDR1 MNHEY, CDR2 SMNVEV (reference sequence). The CDR3 covers 14 residues. This CDR3 is CASSLGGINQPQHF. In DNA form, the CDR3 reads TGTGCCAGCAGTTTAGGAGGAATCAATCAGCCCCAGCATTTT.

Turning to this clone: A read error may account for a junction end that differs from germline. V usage is TRBV28 and J usage is TRBJ2-7; weak D call: TRBD2 (6 bases). Germline CDR1 is MDHEN and CDR2 is SYDVKM. CDR3 length: 11 residues. The CDR3 nucleotides are TGTGCCAGACCAGGAACTGGCGGGAAAATTTTC. Encoded protein: CARPGTGGKIF.